This TCR beta chain derives from a study of shared T cell receptors in the human thymus. Libraries were prepared by immunoSEQ multiplex PCR; TCRdb keeps only in-frame clonotypes and omits some of them. The sample yields 500,000 to 750,000 clones, roughly 88% seen once. Germline V CDR1 and CDR2: MNHGY, SAAAGT. With V trimmed by 7 bases and J by 0 bases, 10 bases remained unmatched. The CDR3 contains 18 residues. The same sample was also used in a study of human thymus T cells. That publication notes: Healthy Finnish infants undergoing corrective surgery for congenital heart defects provided the donor material. During corrective heart surgery, resections were taken, and the thymus tissue came from them. Both thymic and peripheral blood repertoires showed apparently biased V and J usage. Related research found strongly overlapping thymic repertoires in unrelated individuals.

The genes are TRBV6-8 and TRBJ2-6; 9 bases are shared with TRBD2. Input material: thymocytes. The TCR comes from a boy younger than two with a congenital heart defect. The CDR3: CASILGLATSSGANVLTF. CDR3 coding DNA: TGTGCCAGCATTCTCGGACTAGCGACGAGCTCTGGGGCCAACGTCCTGACTTTC.